These T cell receptor beta chains were read from a single sample in a study of T cells in Graves' hyperthyroidism and ophthalmopathy. One entry per CDR3 protein, called by TCRdb with MiXCR from the multiplex PCR reads. This sample yields roughly 570,000 distinct CDR3 sequences, of which just over 45% are seen a single time; around 20% belongs to the top ten. The sequenced sample consisted of peripheral blood or thyroid tissue (not recorded which). The receptors come from an adult woman with Graves' disease, either hyperthyroidism or ophthalmopathy (not recorded which). Both conserved end residues are part of each CDR3. The D gene is left open where the match is weak. Rows give clone size only sometimes, using once, few, many, or a class for an expanded clone.

clone size: .
J gene: TRBJ2-5
D gene: .
V gene: TRBV7-2
CDR3 DNA: TGTGCCAGCAGCTTAGGGGACATAACAAACCAAGAGACCCAGTACTTC
CDR3 protein: CASSLGDITNQETQYF

clone size: .
J gene: TRBJ2-1
D gene: TRBD2
V gene: TRBV15
CDR3 DNA: TGTGCCACCAGCAGTAGCGGGAGTTGGGCCAATGAGCAGTTCTTC
CDR3 protein: CATSSSGSWANEQFF

clone size: .
J gene: TRBJ2-5
D gene: .
V gene: TRBV29-1
CDR3 DNA: TGCAGCGTAACTTCGTCTAGCAGAGAGACCCAGTACTTC
CDR3 protein: CSVTSSSRETQYF

clone size: few
J gene: TRBJ2-5
D gene: TRBD2
V gene: TRBV7-2
CDR3 DNA: TGTGCCAGCAGTCGTACTAGCGGGAGCGTGGAGACCCAGTACTTC
CDR3 protein: CASSRTSGSVETQYF

clone size: .
J gene: TRBJ2-7
D gene: .
V gene: TRBV5-1
CDR3 DNA: TGCGCCAGCAGGGCGGCGGGACACATCTACGAGCAGTACTTC
CDR3 protein: CASRAAGHIYEQYF

clone size: many
J gene: TRBJ2-6
D gene: .
V gene: TRBV12-3/TRBV12-4
CDR3 DNA: TGTGCCAGCAGTTGGGGGCGGGGGGCCAACGTCCTGACTTTC
CDR3 protein: CASSWGRGANVLTF

clone size: many
J gene: TRBJ1-2
D gene: .
V gene: TRBV12-3/TRBV12-4
CDR3 DNA: TGTGCCAGCAGTTTTAGAGGGCTCAACTATGGCTACACCTTC
CDR3 protein: CASSFRGLNYGYTF

clone size: .
J gene: TRBJ2-2
D gene: .
V gene: TRBV24-1
CDR3 DNA: TGTGCCACCAGTTTATCGTCAGGGCTCGGGGAGCTGTTTTTT
CDR3 protein: CATSLSSGLGELFF

clone size: many
J gene: TRBJ1-2
D gene: TRBD1
V gene: TRBV7-9
CDR3 DNA: TGTGCCAGCAGCTTAAGGGACAGTAACTATGGCTACACCTTC
CDR3 protein: CASSLRDSNYGYTF

clone size: few
J gene: TRBJ1-1
D gene: TRBD1
V gene: TRBV18
CDR3 DNA: TGTGCCAGCTCGGACCGACAGGGGGGCACTGAAGCTTTCTTT
CDR3 protein: CASSDRQGGTEAFF

clone size: .
J gene: TRBJ2-3
D gene: TRBD2
V gene: TRBV5-1
CDR3 DNA: TGCGCCAGCAGCTCTTTAGCGGGAACGCCGACAGATACGCAGTATTTT
CDR3 protein: CASSSLAGTPTDTQYF

clone size: .
J gene: TRBJ2-5
D gene: TRBD2
V gene: TRBV24-1
CDR3 DNA: TGTGCCAGCTCACCACCACCGGGGGGGACCCAGTACTTC
CDR3 protein: CASSPPPGGTQYF

clone size: many
J gene: TRBJ2-6
D gene: .
V gene: TRBV29-1
CDR3 DNA: TGCAGCGTTGTTGGGGGCGCGGGGGCCAACGTCCTGACTTTC
CDR3 protein: CSVVGGAGANVLTF

clone size: few
J gene: TRBJ1-5
D gene: TRBD1
V gene: TRBV20-1
CDR3 DNA: TGCAGTGCTAGAGGACAGGGAGGGAGCAATCAGCCCCAGCATTTT
CDR3 protein: CSARGQGGSNQPQHF

clone size: many
J gene: TRBJ1-4
D gene: .
V gene: TRBV2
CDR3 DNA: TGTGCCAGCACCCCCCCAGGGCAGGCGCCGAGAAAACTGTTTTTT
CDR3 protein: CASTPPGQAPRKLFF

clone size: .
J gene: TRBJ1-1
D gene: .
V gene: TRBV15
CDR3 DNA: TGTGCCACCAGCACCCTCGAGACATACGTGGACACTGAAGCTTTCTTT
CDR3 protein: CATSTLETYVDTEAFF

clone size: many
J gene: TRBJ1-5
D gene: .
V gene: TRBV4-1
CDR3 DNA: TGCGCCAGCAGCCAAGATACGAACCGCCCCGGGCCCAATCAGCCCCAGCATTTT
CDR3 protein: CASSQDTNRPGPNQPQHF

clone size: few
J gene: TRBJ1-2
D gene: TRBD1
V gene: TRBV29-1
CDR3 DNA: TGCAGCGCCCGGGACAGCAAGGCTAAAGGCTACACCTTC
CDR3 protein: CSARDSKAKGYTF

clone size: .
J gene: TRBJ1-3
D gene: .
V gene: TRBV7-2
CDR3 DNA: TGTGCCAGCAGCCTGGACAATCCTGGAAACACCATATATTTT
CDR3 protein: CASSLDNPGNTIYF

clone size: few
J gene: TRBJ1-1
D gene: TRBD1
V gene: TRBV19
CDR3 DNA: TGTGCCAGTAATATACAGGGGGCGAACACTGAAGCTTTCTTT
CDR3 protein: CASNIQGANTEAFF

clone size: .
J gene: TRBJ2-2
D gene: .
V gene: TRBV24-1
CDR3 DNA: TGTGCCACCGGGTCAGCAGGGGAGGACACCGGGGAGCTGTTTTTT
CDR3 protein: CATGSAGEDTGELFF

clone size: many
J gene: TRBJ2-7
D gene: .
V gene: TRBV9
CDR3 DNA: TGTGCCAGCAGCGTAGCCCCCACTTACGAGCAGTACTTC
CDR3 protein: CASSVAPTYEQYF

clone size: .
J gene: TRBJ1-5
D gene: TRBD1
V gene: TRBV24-1
CDR3 DNA: TGTGCTAGAGGGACAGCCGAAAATCAGCCCCAGCATTTT
CDR3 protein: CARGTAENQPQHF

clone size: few
J gene: TRBJ2-2
D gene: TRBD1
V gene: TRBV4-3
CDR3 DNA: TGCGCCAGCAGCCACAGGGGACAGGGTTTGACCGGGGAGCTGTTTTTT
CDR3 protein: CASSHRGQGLTGELFF

clone size: .
J gene: TRBJ2-6
D gene: .
V gene: TRBV6-6
CDR3 DNA: TGTGCCAGCAGCGGGCATGGGGGTCCCTCTGGGGCCAACGTCCTGACTTTC
CDR3 protein: CASSGHGGPSGANVLTF

clone size: .
J gene: TRBJ1-6
D gene: .
V gene: TRBV19
CDR3 DNA: TGTGCCAGTAGTATAATGGGACTGACTAATTCACCCCTCCACTTT
CDR3 protein: CASSIMGLTNSPLHF

clone size: .
J gene: TRBJ2-7
D gene: .
V gene: TRBV4-3
CDR3 DNA: TGCGCCAGCAGCCAAGATCAGCAGGGGACCTACGAGCAGTACTTC
CDR3 protein: CASSQDQQGTYEQYF

clone size: many
J gene: TRBJ2-6
D gene: TRBD1
V gene: TRBV7-9
CDR3 DNA: TGTGCCAGCAGGGCCGGGACAGGCCCGAAGGTTGGGGCCAACGTCCTGACTTTC
CDR3 protein: CASRAGTGPKVGANVLTF

clone size: few
J gene: TRBJ1-2
D gene: TRBD1
V gene: TRBV19
CDR3 DNA: TGTGCCAGTAGTGATTGGACAGGGAGAGGTGGCTACACCTTC
CDR3 protein: CASSDWTGRGGYTF

clone size: .
J gene: TRBJ1-5
D gene: .
V gene: TRBV20-1
CDR3 DNA: TGCAGTGCTGAGGACGGAGGTCAGCCCCAGCATTTT
CDR3 protein: CSAEDGGQPQHF

clone size: few
J gene: TRBJ2-7
D gene: .
V gene: TRBV7-3
CDR3 DNA: TGTGCCAACCGCTCAGGGCCGAGGTACGAGCAGTACTTC
CDR3 protein: CANRSGPRYEQYF